These 6 T cell receptor beta chains share one sample of origin, sequenced in a study of T cell repertoires in cytomegalovirus infection. From the reads, TCRdb called clonotypes with MiXCR, one entry per CDR3 protein. The sample includes about 830,000 distinct CDR3 sequences, 32% seen only once; the top ten take about an eighth. For these receptors, no antigen is known. The specimen was cultured CD8+ T cells from PBMCs, collected from culture after CMV antigen stimulation. These receptors were collected from a human donor in good health (CMV status not recorded). Some clones in this sample may be carry-over from other donors' samples.

This clonotype was observed a few times. V usage is TRBV27 and J usage is TRBJ2-5; D assignment may be TRBD1 or TRBD2 (5 bases each). The CDR3 consists of 14 residues. Germline V gene data show CDR1 as MNHEY and CDR2 as SMNVEV (reference sequence). V was trimmed by 6 bases and J by 5 bases, leaving 16 bases between them. As DNA, the CDR3 is TGTGCCAGCAGCCCCGGGGCGGGTCACGAGACCCAGTACTTC. Encoded protein: CASSPGAGHETQYF.

In the case of this clonotype: The junction shows a germline mismatch at one end, possibly a read error. The chain recombines TRBV7-9 with TRBJ2-1; no clear D gene. This CDR3 region has 13 residues. Germline loops: CDR1 SEHNR, CDR2 FQNEAQ (reference sequence). The CDR3 nucleotides read TGTGCCAGCAGCTTAGCACGAAACAATGAGCGGTTCTTC. Its translation is CASSLARNNERFF.

The CDR3 sequence is CASIKGGQAGEAFF. DNA for the CDR3: TGTGCCAGCATAAAAGGTGGACAAGCCGGTGAAGCTTTCTTT. The genes are TRBV6-6 and TRBJ1-1; tentatively, D is TRBD1 (5 bases). Germline V CDR1 and CDR2: MNHNY, SVGAGI (reference sequence). V was cut by 7 bases and J by 7 bases, with 19 bases left in between. This CDR3 has 14 amino acids.

This clonotype appeared a single time. A much larger clone lies one base from this, so it may be a read error. The chain has TRBV7-4 and TRBJ2-1; 14 bases map to TRBD2. V dropped 2 bases and J dropped 6; count of bases not matched to a gene: 21. This CDR3 has 22 residues. Germline lookup yields CDR1 SGHVT and CDR2 SQSDAQ. CDR3 DNA: TGTGCCAGCAGCTTACCTCGGTCCCCGATGCCGCGGACTAGCGGGGGGCCCAATGAGCAGTTCTTC. This gives the protein CASSLPRSPMPRTSGGPNEQFF.

This clonotype appeared a few times. The chain carries TRBV27 and TRBJ1-1, with TRBD1 as a possible D gene (5 bases). CDR3 length equals 12 residues. V gave up 8 bases and J gave up 4 bases, with 11 bases separating them. The germline V gene has CDR1 MNHEY and CDR2 SMNVEV (reference sequence). In nucleotides, the CDR3 is TGTGCCAGCCTAACCGGGGGCACTGAAGCTTTCTTT. Protein sequence: CASLTGGTEAFF.

The V gene is TRBV6-5, the J gene TRBJ1-2, with D uncertain. Germline CDR1 is MNHEY and CDR2 is SVGAGI. This CDR3 has 16 residues. The ends were cut back, 0 bases at V and 2 bases at J, with 13 bases in the middle. The CDR3 reads CASSYSRGGLNYGYTF. CDR3 coding DNA: TGTGCCAGCAGTTACTCCCGCGGTGGATTGAACTATGGCTACACCTTC.